The present entry profiles one T cell receptor (beta chain) with its context. The CDR3 sequence is 15 residues long. CDR1 and CDR2 (germline): SNHLY, FYNNEI. With 6 bases clipped from V and 10 bases from J, the junction kept 12 bases outside the gene matches. Using immunoSEQ multiplex PCR, the repertoire was profiled, and TCRdb retains in-frame clones only, with some absent. Of about 370,000 clones listed, just under 90% are singletons. The sample originates from a study of blood T cell repertoires in COVID-19. Sequenced material: PBMCs or T cells enriched from blood (not recorded which). The sequence derives from a woman aged 25 to 39 who had recovered from COVID-19. The V gene is TRBV2, the J gene TRBJ2-1, with 10 nucleotides matching TRBD1. In DNA form, the CDR3 reads TGTGCCAGCAGAATCCACCCCGGACAGGGGGGCGAGCAGTTCTTC. Its protein product is CASRIHPGQGGEQFF.